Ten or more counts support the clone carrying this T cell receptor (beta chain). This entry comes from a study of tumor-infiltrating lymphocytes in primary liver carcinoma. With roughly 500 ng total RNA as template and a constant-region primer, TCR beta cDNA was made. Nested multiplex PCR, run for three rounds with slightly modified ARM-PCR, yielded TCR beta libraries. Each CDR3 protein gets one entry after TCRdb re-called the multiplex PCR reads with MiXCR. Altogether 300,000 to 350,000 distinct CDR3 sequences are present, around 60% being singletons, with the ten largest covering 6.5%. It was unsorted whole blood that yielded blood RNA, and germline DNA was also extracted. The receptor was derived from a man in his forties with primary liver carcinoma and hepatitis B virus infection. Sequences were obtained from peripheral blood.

CDR3 protein: CASSQGMRGPGEQYF. Written as DNA, the CDR3 is TGCGCCAGCAGCCAAGGGATGAGGGGGCCGGGCGAGCAGTACTTC. The chain uses TRBV4-1 and TRBJ2-7, with TRBD1 matching 7 bases. Losses at the gene ends were 1 base for V and 6 bases for J; bases not matched to a gene: 9. There are 15 residues in the CDR3. Per germline, CDR1 MGHRA and CDR2 YSYEKL.